The present T cell receptor (beta chain) was sequenced within a study of cytomegalovirus exposure and HLA in healthy donors (TCRdb year 2017). Notes on the research overall: An earlier analysis of approximately 640 of the donors reported about 250 Gb of sequence data and 100 million to 130 million unique TCR beta sequences from around 200 million T cells. Roughly 300 gigabases of sequencing data and roughly 90 million unique TCR sequences were included in an early release covering roughly 600 HLA-typed donors. Among the 398 genotyped donors, approximately 81% belonged to the genetic ancestry cluster associated with self-reported Caucasian donors. The study was designed to test whether signatures of past pathogen exposure could be identified by cataloging public T cell receptors. The T cell repertoires of 666 subjects were profiled by immunosequencing and related to cytomegalovirus serostatus. Along with the approximately 700-subject first cohort, a separate validation cohort of 120 different subjects was used. The study combined high-throughput TCR immunosequencing, statistical association of individual TCRs with disease status, and machine learning to predict cytomegalovirus infection status. A later analysis re-examined previously published TCR beta repertoires from around 670 donors and added high-resolution HLA genotyping to investigate patterns of TCR occurrence. In the later analysis, no new phenotypic data were used to find candidate immune exposures; instead, reliance was placed on TCR beta sequences and their occurrence across donors. An earlier analysis of several hundred of the donors applied high-throughput TCR beta sequencing to assess whether each TCR beta V gene segment acted as functional or pseudogenic. Alongside the repertoire data, information on donor age, sex, ethnicity and CMV serostatus was compiled. A later genetic analysis used genome-wide SNP genotypes for about 55% of the 666 donors, treating that subset as a discovery cohort. All discovery cohort repertoires had been generated on a single sequencing platform. HLA typing included class I and class II loci at four-digit resolution. Typing coverage differed by locus: A, B, C, DRB1 and DQB1 were typed in roughly 620-630 donors, DQA1 in 500 to 550, DPA1 in roughly 590, and DPB1 in roughly 450. A handful of DR-DQ haplotypes were handled as single units for association and clustering because linkage in the cohort was strong. Among 350 to 400 genotyped donors of the cohort, an average of 235,054 unique TCR beta nucleotide sequences were sequenced per donor, roughly a sixth of them non-productive.

The cohort consisted of approximately 670 healthy bone marrow donors. All cohort members were sampled while nominally healthy, although unrecorded immune exposures were likely present. The donor was CMV seronegative and belonged to the group of 352 seronegative cohort members. A peripheral blood sample was collected from each donor, and TCR beta sequencing was performed on peripheral blood mononuclear cells. Genomic DNA extraction from the blood cell samples was performed with the Qiagen DNeasy Blood Extraction Kit. Spanning cysteine to phenylalanine, the CDR3 consists of 14 amino acids. The kept DNA is CDR3 alone, 42 bases in frame from the first base. The germline V gene (reference sequence) sets CDR1 to LNHNV and CDR2 to YYDKDF. Trimming takes 2 bases off V and 6 bases off J; junction bases not matched to a gene: 5. General conclusions and limits of the study: Most TCR sequences were seen in very few donors, while some public TCRs were found in many individuals. According to the authors, the approach could potentially be generalized to other disease states and immunological phenotypes. The classifier was reported to diagnose cytomegalovirus status with high specificity and sensitivity in both the original and validation cohorts. In an earlier analysis of approximately 590 of the donors, most TCR beta V segments appeared in productive rearrangements about 87% or about 30% of the time, broadly matching IMGT annotations. Most CMV-associated TCR beta chains appeared to be HLA-restricted in a later analysis, and the HLA associations seemed to be driven largely by CMV exposure. HLA typing was unavailable for some donors at each locus, so association tests used only the typed subset. In vitro tests confirmed that a few of the cytomegalovirus-associated TCR beta chains recognize cytomegalovirus antigens. In a later analysis, HLA-associated TCR beta chains were found to be more clonally expanded and to have lower generation probabilities than equally common non-associated chains. Because counts were too low, roughly 16 rarely observed V segments, including chromosome 9 orphons, were left out of the earlier analysis of a few hundred of the donors. In a later analysis, several top co-occurrence clusters were reported to appear linked to parvovirus B19, influenza, CMV and Epstein-Barr virus. For the cohort, immune exposure information was limited to CMV serostatus. When HLA alleles, especially DR and DQ, strongly co-occurred, attributing TCR associations to individual alleles was difficult. Sequencing depth was assumed to be roughly uniform across donors in the presence/absence analyses, though that assumption may not hold. A further reported finding was that TCR beta sequences accurately predicted the HLA-A and HLA-B alleles for most subjects in the first cohort. At a false discovery rate of 0.05, a later analysis linked about 17,000 TCR beta sequences to specific HLA alleles. In a later analysis, the rate of TCR association differed among HLA loci, with DRB1 alleles having the most associated TCRs and HLA-C alleles having the fewest. Because the 87-base-pair reads could not distinguish some IMGT-functional V segments, including TRBV6-2 and TRBV6-3, those segments were excluded. In the study, roughly 160 TCR beta chains were listed as associated with cytomegalovirus. Linkage disequilibrium might explain the correlated functional status among segregating V segments, but an unknown experimental factor could not be excluded. In a later genetic analysis, a missense DCLRE1C variant was associated with V-gene and J-gene trimming of TCR beta chains, and the association was replicated in an independent cohort. A cluster of highly shared sequence variants was judged likely to represent a technical artifact of the sequencing pipeline. Compared with the roughly 670-donor mean, donors in an Asian-associated ancestry cluster had fewer N-insertions in productive TCRs, according to a later genetic analysis. The cohort was sequenced for TCR beta chains only, and without alpha or paired-chain data the features that could be detected were limited.

The library was built by means of the immunoSEQ multiplex PCR assay. For the multiplex PCR, a mixture combining 60 forward primers for TCR Vbeta segments and 13 reverse primers for TCR Jbeta segments was used. The CDR3 region of rearranged TCR beta genes was amplified from genomic DNA with a multiplex PCR assay. Amplified TCR beta libraries were sequenced as 87-base-pair reads on the Illumina HiSeq System. Concerning the study's data processing: A later analysis tallied around 82 million unique TCR beta chains across the 700 or so repertoires, and approximately 12 million of those chains were shared by two or more donors. To remove PCR and sequencing errors, raw reads were error-corrected and collapsed into unique sequences using a nearest-neighbor algorithm that merged closely related sequences. To assign V, D and J gene segments, CDR3 sequences were aligned to IMGT reference sequences. For a sequence to be retained, at least a six-nucleotide match to both a V gene segment and a J gene segment was required. Rearrangements were classified as productive when the CDR3 lacked stop codons and remained in frame with V and J, and all other rearrangements were classified as non-productive. CDR3 was defined by IMGT convention, running from the second conserved V-encoded cysteine to the conserved J-encoded phenylalanine. The earlier analysis of 550 to 650 of the donors excluded any sequence lacking an unambiguous match to a single V gene segment. In an earlier analysis of several hundred of the donors, V segments were called functional above 56.7% productive rearrangements and were called segregating when the between-donor standard deviation exceeded 5%. A statistical classification framework was developed to diagnose cytomegalovirus status using the catalog of TCR beta chain sequences. In a later analysis, TCR nucleotide sequences were compared against IMGT/GENE-DB human TR gene sequences so that V and J genes could be assigned. Using the TCRdist pipeline, a later analysis assigned CDR3 sequences along with most-parsimonious VDJ recombination scenarios. A later analysis defined each TCR beta chain by its CDR3 amino acid sequence plus V-gene family, and excluded reads lacking a unique V-gene family. A later analysis removed 592 highly shared, low-generation-probability nucleotide sequences to deal with suspected cross-contamination and a sequencing artifact. For each public chain, a later analysis derived a clonal expansion index from normalized ranks of inferred template counts within each repertoire. In a later analysis, generation probabilities were computed using a VDJ recombination model fitted to out-of-frame rearrangements, and the results were checked against IGoR. In a later analysis, hypergeometric tests were used to score TCR-TCR, TCR-HLA and TCR-CMV co-occurrence, with a repertoire-size bias correction applied to TCR pairs. A later analysis estimated false discovery rates by permuting HLA or CMV assignments 20 times. In a later analysis, co-occurring TCRs were grouped using DBSCAN, and TCRdist sequence similarity was added for clustering within HLA-allele-positive subsets. Repertoires with fewer than 30,000 or more than 120,000 public chains were left out of co-occurrence clustering, as were five repertoires with anomalous nucleotide sharing. The table comes from immuneACCESS by way of TCRdb, which keeps in-frame sequences with V and J called. Part of the clones is missing from these tables; in studies checked, under half for an unresolved V gene and the rest for unknown reasons. Clone size and V and J calls were adopted from that table, with D and trimming inferred from the DNA. The sample contains some 45,000 clones, approximately 67% of them found a single time. Roughly 6% of the sample belongs to the ten largest clones.

This clone turned up a few times. Its target antigen remains unknown. Per-base qualities were not stored, and no clone one base away is much larger. Input material: PBMCs. The TCR sequence derives from a man aged 25 to 40 in good health and CMV-seronegative. Here the chain combines TRBV15 and TRBJ1-2; the junction holds 8 bases that match TRBD1. The sequenced DNA: TGTGCCACCAGCAGACAGACAGGGGCCCATGGCTACACCTTC. Its protein is CATSRQTGAHGYTF.